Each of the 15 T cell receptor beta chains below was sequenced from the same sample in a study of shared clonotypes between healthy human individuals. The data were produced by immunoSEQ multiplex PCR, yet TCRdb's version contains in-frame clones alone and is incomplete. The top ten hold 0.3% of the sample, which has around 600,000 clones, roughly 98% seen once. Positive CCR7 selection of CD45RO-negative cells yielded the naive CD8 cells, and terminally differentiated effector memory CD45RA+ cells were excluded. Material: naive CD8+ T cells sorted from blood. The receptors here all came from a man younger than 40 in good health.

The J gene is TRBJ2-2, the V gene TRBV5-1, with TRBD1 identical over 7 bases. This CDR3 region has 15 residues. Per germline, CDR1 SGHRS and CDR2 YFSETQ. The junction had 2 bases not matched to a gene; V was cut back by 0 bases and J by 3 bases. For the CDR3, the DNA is TGCGCCAGCAGCTTGGTGAGGGGGCACACCGGGGAGCTGTTTTTT. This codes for CASSLVRGHTGELFF.

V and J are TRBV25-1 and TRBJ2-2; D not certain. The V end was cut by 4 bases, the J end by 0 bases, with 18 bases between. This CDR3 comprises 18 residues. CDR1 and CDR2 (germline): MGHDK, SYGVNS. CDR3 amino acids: CASSAYTQVSTNTGELFF. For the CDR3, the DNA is TGTGCCAGCAGTGCGTACACCCAGGTCTCTACGAACACCGGGGAGCTGTTTTTT.

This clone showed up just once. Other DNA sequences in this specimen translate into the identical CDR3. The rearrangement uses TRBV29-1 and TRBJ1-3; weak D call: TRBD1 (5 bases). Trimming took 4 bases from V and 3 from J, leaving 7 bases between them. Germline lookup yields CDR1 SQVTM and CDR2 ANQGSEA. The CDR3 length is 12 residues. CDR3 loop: CSVVRDGNTIYF. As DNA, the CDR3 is TGCAGCGTTGTCAGGGATGGAAACACCATATATTTT.

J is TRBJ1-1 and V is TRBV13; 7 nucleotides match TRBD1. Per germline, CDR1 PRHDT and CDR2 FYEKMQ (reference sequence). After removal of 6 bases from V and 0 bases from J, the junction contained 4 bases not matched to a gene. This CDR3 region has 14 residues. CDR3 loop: CASSGDSLNTEAFF. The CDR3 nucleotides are TGTGCCAGCAGTGGGGACAGTCTGAACACTGAAGCTTTCTTT. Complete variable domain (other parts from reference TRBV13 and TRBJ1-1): AAGVIQSPRHLIKEKRETATLKCYPIPRHDTVYWYQQGPGQDPQFLISFYEKMQSDKGSIPDRFSAQQFSDYHSELNMSSLELGDSALYFCASSGDSLNTEAFFGQGTRLTVV.

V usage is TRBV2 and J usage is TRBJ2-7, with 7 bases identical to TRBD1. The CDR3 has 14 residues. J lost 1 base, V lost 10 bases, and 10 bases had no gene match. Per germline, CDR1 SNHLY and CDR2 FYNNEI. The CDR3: CATKGTDESYEQYF. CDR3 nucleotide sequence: TGTGCCACCAAAGGGACAGACGAATCCTACGAGCAGTACTTC.

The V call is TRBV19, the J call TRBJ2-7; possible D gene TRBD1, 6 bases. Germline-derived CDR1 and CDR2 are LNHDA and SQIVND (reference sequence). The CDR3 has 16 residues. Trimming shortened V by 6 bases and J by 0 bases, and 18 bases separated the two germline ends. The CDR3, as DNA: TGTGCCAGTAGCGAGCCAGAGAGGACAGCCTCCTACGAGCAGTACTTC. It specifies CASSEPERTASYEQYF.

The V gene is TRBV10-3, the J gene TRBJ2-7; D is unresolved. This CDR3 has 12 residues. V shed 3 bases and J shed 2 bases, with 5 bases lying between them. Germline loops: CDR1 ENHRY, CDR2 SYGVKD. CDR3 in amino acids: CAISEGTYEQYF. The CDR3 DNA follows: TGTGCCATCAGTGAAGGTACCTACGAGCAGTACTTC.

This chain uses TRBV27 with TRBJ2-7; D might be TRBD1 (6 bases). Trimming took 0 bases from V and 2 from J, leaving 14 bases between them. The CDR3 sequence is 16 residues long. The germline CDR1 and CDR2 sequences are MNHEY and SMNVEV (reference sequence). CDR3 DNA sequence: TGTGCCAGCAGTTTATCGATTACCGGGACAACCTACGAGCAGTACTTC. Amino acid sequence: CASSLSITGTTYEQYF.

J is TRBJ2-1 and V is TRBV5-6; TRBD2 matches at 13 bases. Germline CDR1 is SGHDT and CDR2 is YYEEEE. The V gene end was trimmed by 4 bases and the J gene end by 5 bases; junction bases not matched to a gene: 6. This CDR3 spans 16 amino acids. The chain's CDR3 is CASSPPGLAGNNEQFF. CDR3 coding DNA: TGTGCCAGCAGCCCCCCGGGACTAGCGGGGAACAATGAGCAGTTCTTC.

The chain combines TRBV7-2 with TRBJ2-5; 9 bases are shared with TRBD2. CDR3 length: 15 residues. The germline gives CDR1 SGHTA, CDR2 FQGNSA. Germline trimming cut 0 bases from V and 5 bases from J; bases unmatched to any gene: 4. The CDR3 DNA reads TGTGCCAGCAGCTTAGCTAGCGGGAGTGGGGAGACCCAGTACTTC. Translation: CASSLASGSGETQYF.

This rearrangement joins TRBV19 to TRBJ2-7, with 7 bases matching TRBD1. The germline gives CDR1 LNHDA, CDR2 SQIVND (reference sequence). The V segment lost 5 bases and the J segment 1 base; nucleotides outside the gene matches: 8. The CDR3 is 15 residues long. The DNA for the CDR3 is TGTGCCAGTAGTTCACAGGGGTTCTCTTCCTACGAGCAGTACTTC. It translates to CASSSQGFSSYEQYF.

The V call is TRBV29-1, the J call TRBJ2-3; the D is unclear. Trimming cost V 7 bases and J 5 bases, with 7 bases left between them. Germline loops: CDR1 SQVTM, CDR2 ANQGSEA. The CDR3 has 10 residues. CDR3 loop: CSAFRDTQYF. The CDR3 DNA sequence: TGCAGCGCGTTTCGAGATACGCAGTATTTT.

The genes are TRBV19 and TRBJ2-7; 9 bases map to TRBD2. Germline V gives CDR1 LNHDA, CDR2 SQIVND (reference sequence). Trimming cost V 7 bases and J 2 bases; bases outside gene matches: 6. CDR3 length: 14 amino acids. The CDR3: CASKSGRFPYEQYF. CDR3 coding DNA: TGTGCCAGTAAGAGCGGGAGGTTCCCCTACGAGCAGTACTTC. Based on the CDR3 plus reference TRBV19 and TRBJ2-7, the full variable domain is DGGITQSPKYLFRKEGQNVTLSCEQNLNHDAMYWYRQDPGQGLRLIYYSQIVNDFQKGDIAEGYSVSREKKESFPLTVTSAQKNPTAFYLCASKSGRFPYEQYFGPGTRLTVT.

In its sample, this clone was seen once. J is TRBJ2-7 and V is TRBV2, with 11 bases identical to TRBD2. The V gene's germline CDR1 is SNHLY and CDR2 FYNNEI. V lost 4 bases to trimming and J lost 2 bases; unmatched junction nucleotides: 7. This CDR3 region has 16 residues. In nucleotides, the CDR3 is TGTGCCAGCAGTGCCGATAGCGGGAGGGCCACCTACGAGCAGTACTTC. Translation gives CASSADSGRATYEQYF.

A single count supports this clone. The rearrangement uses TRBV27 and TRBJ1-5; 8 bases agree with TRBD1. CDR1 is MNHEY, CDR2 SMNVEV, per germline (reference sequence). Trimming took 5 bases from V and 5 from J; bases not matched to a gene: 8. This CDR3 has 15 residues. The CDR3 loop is CASSPRTGWDQPQHF. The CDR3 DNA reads TGTGCCAGCAGTCCCAGGACAGGGTGGGATCAGCCCCAGCATTTT.